One sample yielded the 7 T cell receptor beta chains listed below, sequenced in a study of blood T cell repertoires in COVID-19. Only in-frame clones appear in the TCRdb table, and some are missing; sequencing was by immunoSEQ multiplex PCR. The table lists around 230,000 clones, 75% to 90% of them singletons. Sequencing was performed on peripheral blood. Every receptor here comes from a man aged 30 to 45 who had recovered from COVID-19.

J is TRBJ2-7 and V is TRBV19; D is possibly TRBD2 (5 bases). Germline-derived CDR1 and CDR2 are LNHDA and SQIVND (reference sequence). The CDR3 is made up of 15 amino acids. Trimming removed 3 bases at V and 1 base at J, with 13 bases between. The CDR3 sequence is CASSIYYEGSYEQYF. The CDR3 nucleotides are TGTGCCAGTAGTATTTATTACGAGGGATCCTACGAGCAGTACTTC.

Only a few counts were recorded for this clone. J is TRBJ2-3 and V is TRBV5-6, with D unclear. The CDR3 is made up of 15 amino acids. Trimming pared 4 bases from V and 3 bases from J, leaving 15 bases between. Germline V gene data show CDR1 as SGHDT and CDR2 as YYEEEE. The DNA for the CDR3 is TGTGCCAGCAGCCCGACCTGGAGTAATACAGATACGCAGTATTTT. Its translation: CASSPTWSNTDTQYF.

The chain carries TRBV25-1 and TRBJ1-1; 9 nucleotides line up with TRBD1. The V and J ends lost 8 bases and 4 bases, in that order; junction bases with no gene match: 5. The CDR3 runs 13 residues. CDR1 and CDR2 from the germline V gene are MGHDK and SYGVNS. In DNA, the CDR3 is TGTGCCAGCGGACAGGGGTGGGGCACTGAAGCTTTCTTT. Translated, it gives CASGQGWGTEAFF.

This clone has only a few counts. The chain links TRBV19 to TRBJ1-6; 10 bases line up with TRBD1. The CDR3 loop spans 16 amino acids. Germline lookup yields CDR1 LNHDA and CDR2 SQIVND (reference sequence). V shed 9 bases and J 7 bases; nucleotides not matched to a gene: 12. The CDR3 sequence is CASRAGDRGGNSPLHF. The DNA of the CDR3 is TGTGCCAGCCGTGCCGGGGACAGGGGAGGGAATTCACCCCTCCACTTT.

The V and J genes are TRBV6-6 and TRBJ2-5; TRBD1 agrees at 8 bases. Germline lookup yields CDR1 MNHNY and CDR2 SVGAGI (reference sequence). The CDR3 spans 15 residues. The V segment lost 11 bases and the J segment 4 bases; nucleotides outside the gene matches: 15. CDR3 sequence: CASLATTGVPETQYF. CDR3 sequence (DNA): TGTGCCTCCTTAGCTACGACAGGGGTTCCAGAGACCCAGTACTTC.

This sequence joins TRBV7-9 and TRBJ2-1; TRBD1 aligns across 7 bases. The germline V gene has CDR1 SEHNR and CDR2 FQNEAQ (reference sequence). The CDR3 extends over 15 amino acids. Trimming cost V 5 bases and J 3 bases; bases outside gene matches: 7. The DNA for the CDR3 is TGTGCCAGCAGCGTGACAGGGAGTCGCTACAATGAGCAGTTCTTC. Translated: CASSVTGSRYNEQFF.

This clone has a handful of counts. This chain connects TRBV20-1 to TRBJ2-1, with a possible D match to TRBD2 (5 bases). Looked up from germline, CDR1 is DFQATT and CDR2 is SNEGSKA (reference sequence). Trimming stripped 3 bases from V and 12 bases from J, with 12 bases between. The length of the CDR3 is 11 residues. The CDR3 coding sequence is TGCAGTGCTAGTACTAGAAAGGGGCAGTTCTTC. It yields the protein CSASTRKGQFF.